The source of this T cell receptor (beta chain) is a study of blood T cell repertoires in COVID-19. Study details: Spain, Italy and the United States supplied samples that represented acute and convalescent COVID-19. PBMCs, B-cell-depleted T cells, or T cells were the source of the cDNA or gDNA that made up the material.

V lost 0 bases, J lost 5 bases, and 11 bases lay in between. Germline V gene data show CDR1 as ENHRY and CDR2 as SYGVKD. The CDR3 totals 15 residues. Under the authors' procedure: Using reference gene primer amplification, nucleated cell counts were estimated. Data came from immunoSEQ multiplex PCR; TCRdb stores just in-frame clones and leaves some out. V and J calls and clone size are given by that table; D and trimming were obtained from the DNA. Counted here are 55,000 to 80,000 clones, roughly 88% occurring once; the ten biggest clones make up around 1.2%. The sample taken for sequencing was peripheral blood. The chain joins TRBV10-3 to TRBJ2-1; TRBD1 might be the D (6 bases). The sequence derives from a woman between 55 and 75 years old with acute or convalescent COVID-19. The CDR3: CAISESRTANNEQFF. The CDR3 nucleotides are TGTGCCATCAGTGAGTCAAGGACAGCTAACAATGAGCAGTTCTTC.